Listed below are T cell receptor beta chains from one sample, sequenced in a study of cytomegalovirus exposure and HLA in healthy donors. Assay used: immunoSEQ multiplex PCR; TCRdb lists only in-frame clones, some missing. The sample has roughly 57,000 clones. What was sequenced was PBMCs. These receptors all come from a man younger than 35 in good health and CMV-seropositive. Each CDR3 is given with its conserved first and last residue. D genes are given only for firm matches. Size values are once, few and many counts, or a class for expanded clones, and some rows have none.

J gene: TRBJ1-5
clone size: .
V gene: TRBV7-2
D gene: .
CDR3 protein: CASSPDRDQPQHF
CDR3 DNA: TGTGCCAGCAGCCCGGACAGAGATCAGCCCCAGCATTTT

J gene: TRBJ2-7
clone size: .
V gene: TRBV11-2
D gene: TRBD2
CDR3 protein: CASSLGPPGGYEQYF
CDR3 DNA: TGTGCCAGCAGCTTAGGCCCCCCGGGGGGATACGAGCAGTACTTC

J gene: TRBJ2-2
clone size: .
V gene: TRBV5-1
D gene: TRBD2
CDR3 protein: CASSPYRWLAERSGELFF
CDR3 DNA: TGCGCCAGCAGCCCTTATAGGTGGCTAGCGGAGAGGTCCGGGGAGCTGTTTTTT

J gene: TRBJ2-1
clone size: .
V gene: TRBV15
D gene: .
CDR3 protein: CATSSRSVDEQFF
CDR3 DNA: TGTGCCACCAGCAGTAGGAGTGTTGATGAGCAGTTCTTC

J gene: TRBJ1-2
clone size: .
V gene: TRBV18
D gene: TRBD1
CDR3 protein: CASSQGQGSGYTF
CDR3 DNA: TGTGCCAGCTCACAGGGACAGGGCTCCGGCTACACCTTC

J gene: TRBJ2-1
clone size: .
V gene: TRBV28
D gene: TRBD2
CDR3 protein: CASSPPDGVGRNGEQFF
CDR3 DNA: TGTGCCAGCAGTCCCCCGGACGGTGTCGGGAGGAATGGTGAGCAGTTCTTC

J gene: TRBJ2-5
clone size: .
V gene: TRBV29-1
D gene: .
CDR3 protein: CSVGQGSETQYF
CDR3 DNA: TGCAGCGTTGGGCAGGGTAGCGAGACCCAGTACTTC

J gene: TRBJ1-2
clone size: .
V gene: TRBV7-2
D gene: .
CDR3 protein: CASSLVYGGGGWDGYTF
CDR3 DNA: TGTGCCAGCAGCTTAGTATACGGTGGGGGGGGTTGGGATGGCTACACCTTC

J gene: TRBJ1-1
clone size: .
V gene: TRBV25-1
D gene: .
CDR3 protein: CASSEYYRNTEAFF
CDR3 DNA: TGTGCCAGCAGTGAATATTACAGGAACACTGAAGCTTTCTTT

J gene: TRBJ2-5
clone size: .
V gene: TRBV4-2
D gene: .
CDR3 protein: CASSHRKEETQYF
CDR3 DNA: TGTGCCAGCAGCCACCGCAAGGAGGAGACCCAGTACTTC

J gene: TRBJ2-7
clone size: .
V gene: TRBV7-8
D gene: .
CDR3 protein: CASSSAGHEQYF
CDR3 DNA: TGTGCCAGCAGCTCAGCGGGCCACGAGCAGTACTTC

J gene: TRBJ1-5
clone size: .
V gene: TRBV28
D gene: .
CDR3 protein: CASRSGEGQPQHF
CDR3 DNA: TGTGCCAGCAGGTCAGGGGAGGGGCAGCCCCAGCATTTT

J gene: TRBJ2-1
clone size: medium-sized
V gene: TRBV28
D gene: TRBD2
CDR3 protein: CASSHVTSGFNEQFF
CDR3 DNA: TGTGCCAGCAGCCACGTGACTAGCGGGTTCAATGAGCAGTTCTTC

J gene: TRBJ2-2
clone size: .
V gene: TRBV6-1
D gene: .
CDR3 protein: CASSTGLYTGELFF
CDR3 DNA: TGTGCCAGCAGTACGGGACTTTACACCGGGGAGCTGTTTTTT

J gene: TRBJ1-5
clone size: .
V gene: TRBV11-2
D gene: TRBD1
CDR3 protein: CASSAQTGENQPQHF
CDR3 DNA: TGTGCCAGCAGCGCACAAACAGGGGAGAATCAGCCCCAGCATTTT

J gene: TRBJ2-5
clone size: .
V gene: TRBV4-1
D gene: .
CDR3 protein: CASSQDGRGETQYF
CDR3 DNA: TGCGCCAGCAGCCAAGATGGTAGGGGAGAGACCCAGTACTTC